This T cell receptor (beta chain) was obtained from a study of cytomegalovirus exposure and HLA in healthy donors. This clone was observed a handful of times. The antigen is undetermined. The junction had 3 bases not matched to a gene; V was cut back by 7 bases and J by 4 bases. CDR1 is SNHLY and CDR2 is FYNNEI in the germline V gene. The CDR3 extends over 13 amino acids. The study ran its PCR with 60 Vbeta and 13 Jbeta primers. Method: immunoSEQ multiplex PCR; TCRdb's copy keeps in-frame clones and lacks some. The sample has roughly 150,000 clones, 64% seen once; the top ten hold around 2.9%. Whole-study findings and limits: It is likely that the observed cluster of highly shared sequence variants was a sequencing artifact.

V usage is TRBV2 and J usage is TRBJ1-4; 7 bases match TRBD1. The sample comprised PBMCs. This TCR came from a woman in her 30s in good health and CMV-seropositive. The CDR3 sequence is CASMQGVNEKLFF. The CDR3 DNA sequence: TGTGCCAGCATGCAGGGGGTTAATGAAAAACTGTTTTTT.